This TCR beta chain was obtained from a study of blood T cells in healthy people across ages. Drawing of peripheral blood yielded 8.5 to 10 milliliters from each donor. A second PCR, run for roughly 7 to 12 cycles, used a sample-barcoded 5' primer plus a J-beta primer mix. TCRdb called the 5' RACE reads again in MiXCR, with one record for every CDR3 protein. The sample has 1.5 million to 2 million distinct CDR3 sequences; about 39% are singletons. Trimming cost V 6 bases and J 2 bases; bases outside gene matches: 4. Germline lookup yields CDR1 MDHEN and CDR2 SYDVKM. There are 15 residues in the CDR3. This receptor was identified in a human donor in good health. This sequence joins TRBV28 and TRBJ2-1, with 10 nucleotides matching TRBD2. The sample taken for sequencing was blood. The DNA of the CDR3 is TGTGCCAGCAGAGCGGGGGGGGTACCCTACAATGAGCAGTTCTTC. Translating gives CASRAGGVPYNEQFF. The entire variable domain, with the rest obtained from reference TRBV28 and TRBJ2-1, is as follows: DVKVTQSSRYLVKRTGEKVFLECVQDMDHENMFWYRQDPGLGLRLIYFSYDVKMKEKGDIPEGYSVSREKKERFSLILESASTNQTSMYLCASRAGGVPYNEQFFGPGTRLTVL.